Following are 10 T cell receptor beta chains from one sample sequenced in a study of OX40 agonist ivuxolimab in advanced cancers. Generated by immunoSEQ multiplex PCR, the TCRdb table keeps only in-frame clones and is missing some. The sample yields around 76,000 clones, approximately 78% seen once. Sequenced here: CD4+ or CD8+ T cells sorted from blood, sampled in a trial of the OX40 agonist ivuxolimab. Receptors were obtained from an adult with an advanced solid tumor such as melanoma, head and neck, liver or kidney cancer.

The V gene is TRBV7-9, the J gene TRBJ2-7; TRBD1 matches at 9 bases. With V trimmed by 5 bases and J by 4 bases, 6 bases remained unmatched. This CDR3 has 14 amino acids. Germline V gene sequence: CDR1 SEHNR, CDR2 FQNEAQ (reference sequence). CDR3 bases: TGTGCCAGCAGCCACCCGGGACAGGGTTACGAGCAGTACTTC. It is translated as CASSHPGQGYEQYF.

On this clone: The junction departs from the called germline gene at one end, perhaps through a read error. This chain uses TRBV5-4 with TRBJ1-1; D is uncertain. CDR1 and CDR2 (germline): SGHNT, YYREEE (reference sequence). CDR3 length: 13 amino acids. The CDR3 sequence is CASSPRTVAEAFF. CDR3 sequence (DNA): TGCGCCAGCAGCCCAAGGACGGTCGCTGAAGCTTTCTTT.

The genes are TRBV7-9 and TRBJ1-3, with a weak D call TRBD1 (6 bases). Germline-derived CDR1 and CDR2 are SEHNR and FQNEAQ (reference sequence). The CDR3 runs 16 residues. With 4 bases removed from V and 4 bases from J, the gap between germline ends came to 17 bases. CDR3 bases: TGTGCCAGCAGCTCTAATGGCAGGGGACAAGGAAACACCATATATTTT. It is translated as CASSSNGRGQGNTIYF.

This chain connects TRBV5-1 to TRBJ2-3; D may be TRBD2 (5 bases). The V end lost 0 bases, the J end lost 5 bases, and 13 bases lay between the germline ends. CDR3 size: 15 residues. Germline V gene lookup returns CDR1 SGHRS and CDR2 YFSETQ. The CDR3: CASSLEVGAEDTQYF. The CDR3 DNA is TGCGCCAGCAGCTTGGAAGTGGGAGCGGAAGATACGCAGTATTTT.

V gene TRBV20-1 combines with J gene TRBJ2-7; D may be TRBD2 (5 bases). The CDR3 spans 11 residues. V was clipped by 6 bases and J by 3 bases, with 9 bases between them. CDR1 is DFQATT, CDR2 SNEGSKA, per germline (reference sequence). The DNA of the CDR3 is TGCAGTGCCGCCGAGGGCTACGAGCAGTACTTC. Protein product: CSAAEGYEQYF.

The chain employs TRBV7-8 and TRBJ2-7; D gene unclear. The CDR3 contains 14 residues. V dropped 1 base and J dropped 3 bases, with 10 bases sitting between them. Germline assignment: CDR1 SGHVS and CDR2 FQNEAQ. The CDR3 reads CASSLEVRRYEQYF. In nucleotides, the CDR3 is TGTGCCAGCAGCTTAGAAGTTAGGCGCTACGAGCAGTACTTC.

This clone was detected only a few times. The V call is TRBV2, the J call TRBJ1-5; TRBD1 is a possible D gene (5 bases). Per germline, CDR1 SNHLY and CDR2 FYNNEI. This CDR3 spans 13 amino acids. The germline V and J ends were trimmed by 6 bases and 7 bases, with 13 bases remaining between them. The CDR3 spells CASRVTGPQPQHF. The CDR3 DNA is TGTGCCAGCAGGGTAACAGGACCCCAGCCCCAGCATTTT.

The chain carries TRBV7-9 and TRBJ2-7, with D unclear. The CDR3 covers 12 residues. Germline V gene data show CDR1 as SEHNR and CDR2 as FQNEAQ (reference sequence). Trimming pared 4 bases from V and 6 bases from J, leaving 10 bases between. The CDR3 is CASSSIGPEQYF. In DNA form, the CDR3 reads TGTGCCAGCAGCTCCATTGGCCCCGAGCAGTACTTC. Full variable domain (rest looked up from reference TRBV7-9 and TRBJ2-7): DTGVSQNPRHKITKRGQNVTFRCDPISEHNRLYWYRQTLGQGPEFLTYFQNEAQLEKSRLLSDRFSAERPKGSFSTLEIQRTEQGDSAMYLCASSSIGPEQYFGPGTRLTVT.

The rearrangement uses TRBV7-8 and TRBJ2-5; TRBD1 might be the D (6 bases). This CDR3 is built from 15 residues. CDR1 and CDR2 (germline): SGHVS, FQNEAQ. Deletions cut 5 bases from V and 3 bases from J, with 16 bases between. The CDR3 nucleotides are TGTGCCAGCAGCGGGGGCGTAGGTAGGGAAGAGACCCAGTACTTC. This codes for CASSGGVGREETQYF.

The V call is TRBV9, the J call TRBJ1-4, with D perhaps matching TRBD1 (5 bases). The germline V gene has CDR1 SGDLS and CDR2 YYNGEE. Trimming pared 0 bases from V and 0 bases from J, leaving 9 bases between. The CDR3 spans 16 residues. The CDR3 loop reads CASSVGGTATNEKLFF. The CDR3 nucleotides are TGTGCCAGCAGCGTAGGGGGCACGGCAACTAATGAAAAACTGTTTTTT.